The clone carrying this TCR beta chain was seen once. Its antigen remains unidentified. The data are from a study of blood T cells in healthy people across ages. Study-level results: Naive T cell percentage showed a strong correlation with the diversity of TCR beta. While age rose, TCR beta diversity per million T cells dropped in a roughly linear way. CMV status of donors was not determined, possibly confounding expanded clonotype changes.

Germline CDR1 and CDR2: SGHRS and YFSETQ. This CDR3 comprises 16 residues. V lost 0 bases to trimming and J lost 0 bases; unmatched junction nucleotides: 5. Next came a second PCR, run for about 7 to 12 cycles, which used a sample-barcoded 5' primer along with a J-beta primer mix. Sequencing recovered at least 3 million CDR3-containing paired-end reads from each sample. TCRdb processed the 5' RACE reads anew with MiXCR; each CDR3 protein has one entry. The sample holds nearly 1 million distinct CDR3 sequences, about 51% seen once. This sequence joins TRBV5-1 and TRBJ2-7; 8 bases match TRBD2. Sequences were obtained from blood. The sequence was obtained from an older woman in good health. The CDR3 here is CASSLVLAGISYEQYF. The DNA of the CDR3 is TGCGCCAGCAGCTTGGTATTAGCGGGAATCTCCTACGAGCAGTACTTC.